One TCR beta chain is described in this entry. The entry originates in a study of shared clonotypes between healthy human individuals. Generated by immunoSEQ multiplex PCR, the TCRdb table keeps only in-frame clones and is missing some. This sample has some 500,000 clones, with over 60% found just once. V was shortened by 3 bases and J by 2 bases, with 16 bases between the two germline ends. Germline CDR1 reads SGDLS; CDR2 reads YYNGEE. The CDR3 has 16 residues. The specimen was PBMCs. This sequence originates from a woman aged 35 to 49 in good health. Some clones in this sample may be carry-over from other donors' samples. V is TRBV9 and J is TRBJ2-3; D is ambiguous. The CDR3 sequence is CASSASILGYTDTQYF. DNA of the CDR3: TGTGCCAGCAGCGCCTCGATCTTGGGATACACAGATACGCAGTATTTT.